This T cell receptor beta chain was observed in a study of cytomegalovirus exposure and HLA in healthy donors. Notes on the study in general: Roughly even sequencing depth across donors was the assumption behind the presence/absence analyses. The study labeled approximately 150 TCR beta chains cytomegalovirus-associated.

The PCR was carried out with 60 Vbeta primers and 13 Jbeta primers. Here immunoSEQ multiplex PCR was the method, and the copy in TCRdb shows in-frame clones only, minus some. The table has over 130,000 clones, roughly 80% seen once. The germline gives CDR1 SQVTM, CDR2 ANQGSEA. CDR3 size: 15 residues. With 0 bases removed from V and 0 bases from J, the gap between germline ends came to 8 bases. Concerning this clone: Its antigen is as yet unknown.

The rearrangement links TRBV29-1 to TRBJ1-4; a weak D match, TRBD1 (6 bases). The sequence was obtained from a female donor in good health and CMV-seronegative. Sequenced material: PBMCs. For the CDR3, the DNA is TGCAGCGTTGAAGATTACAGGGCAACTAATGAAAAACTGTTTTTT. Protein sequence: CSVEDYRATNEKLFF.